This TCR beta chain emerged from a study of regulatory T cells in long-lasting Graves disease. This clonotype was counted ten times or more. Noted time point: newly diagnosed GD, antithyroid drugs for less than 3 months. The TCR library was prepared using RNA isolated from PBMCs. Trimming pared 6 bases from V and 6 bases from J, leaving 16 bases between. CDR3 size: 14 residues. Germline-derived CDR1 and CDR2 are SGHAT and FQNNGV. Investigators prepared the TCR beta libraries by applying iRepertoire HTBI primers and Arm-PCR of CDR3 regions. In TCRdb, the multiplex PCR reads were re-called with MiXCR into one record per CDR3 protein. The sample includes 320,000 or so distinct CDR3 sequences, 15% to 20% seen only once; the top ten take roughly 40%.

The TCR sequence derives from a female donor with Graves disease. The chain uses TRBV11-2 and TRBJ2-3, with D possibly TRBD1 on 5 matching bases. The sequencing here drew on peripheral blood mononuclear cells (PBMCs), taken at new diagnosis, from a patient treated with antithyroid drugs. CDR3 protein: CASSASRVGDTQYF. CDR3 coding DNA: TGTGCCAGCAGTGCGAGCAGGGTAGGGGATACGCAGTATTTT.